These 22 T cell receptor beta chains share one sample of origin, sequenced in a study of blood T cell repertoires in COVID-19. Profiling relied on immunoSEQ multiplex PCR, and the TCRdb table lists in-frame clones only, not all of them. The table records 200,000 to 250,000 clones, 80% of them present only once. Material for sequencing was peripheral blood. These receptors were collected from a woman in her seventies with acute or convalescent COVID-19.

V and J are TRBV4-2 and TRBJ2-1, with a possible D match to TRBD2 (6 bases). Germline lookup yields CDR1 LGHNA and CDR2 YNFKEQ. V dropped 0 bases and J dropped 13 bases, with 13 bases sitting between them. The CDR3 runs 13 residues. The CDR3 region has the DNA TGTGCCAGCAGCCAAGAATCACTAGCAGATCAGTTCTTC. The encoded protein is CASSQESLADQFF.

The V and J genes are TRBV4-1 and TRBJ2-3; D possibly corresponds to TRBD1 (6 bases). V lost 5 bases, J lost 0 bases, and 21 bases lay in between. The germline gives CDR1 MGHRA, CDR2 YSYEKL. This CDR3 contains 18 residues. DNA of the CDR3: TGCGCCAGCAGCAGGGGGAGCCTCTCAACTACTAGCACAGATACGCAGTATTTT. It yields the protein CASSRGSLSTTSTDTQYF.

This chain links TRBV30 with TRBJ1-5; D gene unclear. The CDR3 sequence is 14 residues long. V was pared by 2 bases and J by 6 bases, with 14 bases between. From germline, CDR1 is GTSNPN and CDR2 SVGIG (reference sequence). CDR3 in amino acids: CAWSRKDGSQPQHF. The CDR3, as DNA: TGTGCCTGGAGTAGGAAGGACGGGAGTCAGCCCCAGCATTTT.

The gene calls are TRBV2 and TRBJ2-1; 9 nucleotides align to TRBD2. The J segment lost 7 bases and the V segment lost 6 bases, leaving 1 base of the junction unmatched. CDR3 size: 12 residues. Germline loops: CDR1 SNHLY, CDR2 FYNNEI. The CDR3 DNA follows: TGTGCCAGCAGGCGGGGGGGGAATGAGCAGTTCTTC. It is translated as CASRRGGNEQFF. Full variable domain (outside the CDR3, taken from reference TRBV2 and TRBJ2-1): EPEVTQTPSHQVTQMGQEVILRCVPISNHLYFYWYRQILGQKVEFLVSFYNNEISEKSEIFDDQFSVERPDGSNFTLKIRSTKLEDSAMYFCASRRGGNEQFFGPGTRLTVL.

The chain joins TRBV11-3 to TRBJ1-1; D is uncertain. V dropped 1 base and J dropped 5 bases, with 8 bases sitting between them. Germline CDR1 reads SGHNT; CDR2 reads YENEEA. The CDR3 is 13 residues long. The CDR3 reads CASSLGRTTEAFF. CDR3 in DNA: TGTGCCAGCAGCTTAGGGAGGACTACTGAAGCTTTCTTT. The full variable domain, with the rest looked up from reference TRBV11-3 and TRBJ1-1, is EAGVVQSPRYKIIEKKQPVAFWCNPISGHNTLYWYLQNLGQGPELLIRYENEEAVDDSQLPKDRFSAERLKGVDSTLKIQPAELGDSAVYLCASSLGRTTEAFFGQGTRLTVV.

The chain employs TRBV9 and TRBJ2-3, with 13 bases fitting TRBD2. From germline, CDR1 is SGDLS and CDR2 YYNGEE. The CDR3 spans 17 residues. V lost 0 bases and J lost 2; bases outside the gene matches: 3. The CDR3 here is CASSVAGLAGDTDTQYF. In nucleotides, the CDR3 is TGTGCCAGCAGCGTAGCTGGACTAGCGGGGGACACAGATACGCAGTATTTT.

This clone was recorded only once. The J gene is TRBJ2-3, the V gene TRBV5-5; TRBD1 agrees at 10 bases. The CDR3 consists of 16 residues. Looked up from germline, CDR1 is SGHKS and CDR2 is YYEKEE (reference sequence). J was trimmed by 5 bases and V by 0 bases; bases with no gene match: 6. The CDR3 nucleotides read TGTGCCAGCAGCTTGGGGACAGGGGGGTGGAAAGATACGCAGTATTTT. Protein product: CASSLGTGGWKDTQYF.

The sample holds many counts of this clone. The chain joins TRBV25-1 to TRBJ2-1, with 7 positions matching TRBD1. This CDR3 spans 17 amino acids. J lost 2 bases, V lost 5 bases, and 12 bases had no gene match. Germline V CDR1 and CDR2: MGHDK, SYGVNS. CDR3 loop: CASSKRNRGIAYNEQFF. The DNA for the CDR3 is TGTGCCAGCAGTAAAAGGAACAGGGGAATTGCCTACAATGAGCAGTTCTTC. Full variable domain (outside the CDR3, taken from reference TRBV25-1 and TRBJ2-1): EADIYQTPRYLVIGTGKKITLECSQTMGHDKMYWYQQDPGMELHLIHYSYGVNSTEKGDLSSESTVSRIRTEHFPLTLESARPSHTSQYLCASSKRNRGIAYNEQFFGPGTRLTVL.

This chain uses TRBV11-2 with TRBJ1-6; 7 positions match TRBD1. CDR1 SGHAT and CDR2 FQNNGV come from the germline V gene. The CDR3 contains 17 residues. Trimming took 5 bases from V and 7 from J; bases not matched to a gene: 14. CDR3 loop: CASSQYPDRPLNSPLHF. In DNA form, the CDR3 reads TGTGCCAGCAGCCAATACCCGGACAGGCCTTTGAATTCACCCCTCCACTTT.

The chain couples TRBV19 to TRBJ2-6; TRBD1 agrees at 9 bases. The trim removed 11 bases at V and 2 bases at J, leaving 7 bases unmatched. This CDR3 is built from 15 residues. Germline V CDR1 and CDR2: LNHDA, SQIVND (reference sequence). CDR3 sequence reads: CAVGTGQPGANVLTF. CDR3 in DNA: TGTGCCGTAGGGACAGGGCAGCCTGGGGCCAACGTCCTGACTTTC.

The chain couples TRBV30 to TRBJ1-6, with 7 positions matching TRBD1. This CDR3 has 13 residues. V lost 4 bases, J lost 10 bases, and 7 bases stayed unmatched. The germline V gene has CDR1 GTSNPN and CDR2 SVGIG (reference sequence). In nucleotides, the CDR3 is TGTGCCTGGAACCGGGACAGAGGGTCACCCCTCCACTTT. This sequence encodes CAWNRDRGSPLHF.

The chain has TRBV5-1 and TRBJ2-5; possible D gene TRBD1, 5 bases. This CDR3 comprises 15 residues. Germline CDR1 and CDR2: SGHRS and YFSETQ. Trimming removed 0 bases from V and 5 bases from J, with 14 bases in between. The CDR3 DNA reads TGCGCCAGCAGCTTGGCCCCAGGGAACGGGGAGACCCAGTACTTC. Translated, it gives CASSLAPGNGETQYF.

This clone was observed a handful of times. The rearrangement uses TRBV29-1 and TRBJ1-1; unclear D gene. Germline V gene lookup returns CDR1 SQVTM and CDR2 ANQGSEA. The CDR3 has 12 residues. Trimming pared 3 bases from V and 10 bases from J, leaving 15 bases between. The CDR3 sequence: CSVDDTFAGAFF. In DNA form, the CDR3 reads TGCAGCGTTGACGACACCTTCGCGGGAGCTTTCTTT.

The gene calls are TRBV3-1 (or the pseudogene TRBV3-2) and TRBJ2-3, with D hard to call. The CDR3 sequence is 17 residues long. Trimming shortened V by 11 bases and J by 1 base, and 25 bases separated the two germline ends. The germline V gene encodes CDR1 LGHDT and CDR2 YNNKEL (reference sequence). The DNA of the CDR3 is TGTGCCGGCAAGGCGCAGGCTCCGTTTAGGTGCACAGATACGCAGTATTTT. Translated, it gives CAGKAQAPFRCTDTQYF.

The chain employs TRBV18 and TRBJ2-7; D not resolved. The V end was cut by 0 bases, the J end by 4 bases, with 10 bases between. CDR3 length: 14 residues. CDR1 is KGHSH and CDR2 is LQKENI in the germline V gene. CDR3 sequence (DNA): TGTGCCAGCTCACCACCAGCCGGAGCTTACGAGCAGTACTTC. This translates into CASSPPAGAYEQYF.

J is TRBJ1-4 and V is TRBV7-9, with 12 bases aligning to TRBD1. The CDR3 extends over 18 amino acids. V shed 5 bases, J shed 3 bases, and the junction held 10 bases outside the gene matches. CDR1 and CDR2 (germline): SEHNR, FQNEAQ (reference sequence). The CDR3 nucleotides read TGTGCCAGCAGCCTAATCGGGACAGGGGGCACAGCTAATGAAAAACTGTTTTTT. Translating gives CASSLIGTGGTANEKLFF. The full variable domain, its missing parts supplied by reference TRBV7-9 and TRBJ1-4, is DTGVSQNPRHKITKRGQNVTFRCDPISEHNRLYWYRQTLGQGPEFLTYFQNEAQLEKSRLLSDRFSAERPKGSFSTLEIQRTEQGDSAMYLCASSLIGTGGTANEKLFFGSGTQLSVL.

The V and J genes are TRBV6-5 and TRBJ2-5, with 7 bases lining up with TRBD2. V shed 2 bases and J 1 base; nucleotides not matched to a gene: 4. The CDR3 sequence is 15 residues long. Germline values: CDR1 MNHEY, CDR2 SVGAGI. CDR3 amino acids: CASSYAWGGQETQYF. In DNA, the CDR3 is TGTGCCAGCAGTTACGCTTGGGGGGGCCAAGAGACCCAGTACTTC.

This CDR3 reads CASRLGQGKNTEAFF. The DNA of the CDR3 is TGTGCCAGCAGACTGGGGCAGGGAAAGAACACTGAAGCTTTCTTT. V gene TRBV7-6 combines with J gene TRBJ1-1, with D possibly being TRBD1 (5 bases). V lost 6 bases, J lost 1 base, and 15 bases lay in between. The CDR3 is made up of 15 amino acids. Germline V lookup: CDR1 SGHVS, CDR2 FNYEAQ.

V usage is TRBV7-9 and J usage is TRBJ2-5; TRBD2 agrees at 11 bases. The CDR3 sequence is 16 residues long. CDR1 and CDR2 from the germline V gene are SEHNR and FQNEAQ (reference sequence). V shed 1 base and J 1 base; nucleotides not matched to a gene: 2. CDR3 coding DNA: TGTGCCAGCAGCTTAGGACTAGCGGGGACCCAAGAGACCCAGTACTTC. Residues: CASSLGLAGTQETQYF.

V and J are TRBV6-4 and TRBJ2-2; tentatively, D is TRBD1 (5 bases). From germline, CDR1 is MRHNA and CDR2 SNTAGT. The CDR3 sequence is 14 residues long. V lost 3 bases to trimming and J lost 7 bases, with 12 bases between them. The DNA for the CDR3 is TGTGCCAGCAGTGAACACAGCCAGGGCGGGGAGCTGTTTTTT. Protein sequence: CASSEHSQGGELFF.

The rearrangement uses TRBV5-1 and TRBJ2-1; TRBD2 agrees at 12 bases. The CDR3 is 17 amino acids. V shed 2 bases, J shed 7 bases, and the junction held 10 bases outside the gene matches. Germline V gene data show CDR1 as SGHRS and CDR2 as YFSETQ. CDR3 coding DNA: TGCGCCAGCAGCTTCCATCCTAGCGGGGGGGCTTTGAATGAGCAGTTCTTC. Amino acid sequence: CASSFHPSGGALNEQFF.

The chain employs TRBV5-1 and TRBJ2-5; the match to TRBD2 covers 16 bases. This CDR3 spans 17 amino acids. With 6 bases clipped from V and 2 bases from J, the junction kept 7 bases outside the gene matches. Per germline, CDR1 SGHRS and CDR2 YFSETQ. CDR3 DNA sequence: TGCGCCAGCATGCTACCGGGACTAGCGGGGGGGCAAGAGACCCAGTACTTC. Its protein is CASMLPGLAGGQETQYF.